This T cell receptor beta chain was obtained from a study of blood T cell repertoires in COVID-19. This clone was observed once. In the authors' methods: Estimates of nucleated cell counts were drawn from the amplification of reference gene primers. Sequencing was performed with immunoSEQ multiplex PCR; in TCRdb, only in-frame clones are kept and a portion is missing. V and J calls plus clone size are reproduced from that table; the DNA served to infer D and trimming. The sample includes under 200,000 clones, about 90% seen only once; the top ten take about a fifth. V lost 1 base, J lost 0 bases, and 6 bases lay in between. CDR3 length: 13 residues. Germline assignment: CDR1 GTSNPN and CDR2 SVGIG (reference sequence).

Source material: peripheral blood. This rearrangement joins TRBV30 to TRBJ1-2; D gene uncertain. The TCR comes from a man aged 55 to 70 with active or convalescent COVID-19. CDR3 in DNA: TGTGCCTGGAGTGACAGTGCTAACTATGGCTACACCTTC. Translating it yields CAWSDSANYGYTF.